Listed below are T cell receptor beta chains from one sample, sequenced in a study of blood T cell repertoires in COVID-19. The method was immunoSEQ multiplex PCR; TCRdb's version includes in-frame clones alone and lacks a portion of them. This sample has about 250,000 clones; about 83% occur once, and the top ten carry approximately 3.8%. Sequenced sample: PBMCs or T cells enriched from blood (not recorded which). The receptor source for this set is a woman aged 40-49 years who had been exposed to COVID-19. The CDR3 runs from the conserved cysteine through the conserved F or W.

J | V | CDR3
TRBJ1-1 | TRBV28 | CASSSDRGLKARNMAFF
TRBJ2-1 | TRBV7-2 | CASIRSGGAGEQFF
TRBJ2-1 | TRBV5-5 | CASSTQGAQNEQFF
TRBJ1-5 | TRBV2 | CASSVGGDQPQHF
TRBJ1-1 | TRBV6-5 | CARGTGIEAFF
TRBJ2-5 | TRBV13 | CASSLGRLAGGSFQETQYF
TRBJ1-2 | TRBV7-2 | CASSLVSPPADYGYTF
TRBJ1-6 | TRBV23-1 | CAKAGTDSSYNSPLHF
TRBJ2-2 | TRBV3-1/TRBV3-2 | CASSQSQGQNTGELFF
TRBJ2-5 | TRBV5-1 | CASSLSRKETQYF
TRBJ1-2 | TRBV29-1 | CSVVRDTQHYPF
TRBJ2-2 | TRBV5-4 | CASSLPGRGNTGELFF
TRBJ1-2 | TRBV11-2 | CASSRRQARGYTF
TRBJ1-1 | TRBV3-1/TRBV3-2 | CASSQHQGGNTEAFF
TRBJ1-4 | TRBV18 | CASSPPGQGGEKLFF
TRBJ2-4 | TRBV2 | CASSEALLRGAKNIQYF
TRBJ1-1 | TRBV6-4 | CASSAGENTEAFF
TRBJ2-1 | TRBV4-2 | CASSQGGGDYNEQFF
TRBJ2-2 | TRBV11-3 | CASSRLAGENTGELFF
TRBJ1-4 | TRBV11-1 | CASERGQGGEKLFF
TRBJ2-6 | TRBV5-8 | CASSRGAAISGANVLTF
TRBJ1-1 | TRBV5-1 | CASSFTGNTEAFF
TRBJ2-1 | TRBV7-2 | CASSFDRSYNEQFF
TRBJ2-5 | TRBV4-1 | CASSQDDRVGETQYF
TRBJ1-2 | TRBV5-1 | CASSTETGEYGYTF
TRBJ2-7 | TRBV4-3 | CASSQDLAVYEQYF
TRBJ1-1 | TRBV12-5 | CASGSQGALNTEAFF
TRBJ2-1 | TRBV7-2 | CASSSTGYNEQFF
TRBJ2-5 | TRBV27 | CASSPPPTGFQETQYF
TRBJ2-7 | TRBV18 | CASSLGTSYEQYF
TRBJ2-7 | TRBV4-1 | CASSLLGGQGEQYF
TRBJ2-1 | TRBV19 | CASSSVTGLDEQFF
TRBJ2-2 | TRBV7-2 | CASSYPRGGERGGELFF
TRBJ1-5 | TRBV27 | CASSLRTGGNQPQHF
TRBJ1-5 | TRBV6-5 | CASSLQPQHF
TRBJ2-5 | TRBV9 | CASSVGSRQETQYF
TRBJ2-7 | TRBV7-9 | CASQDRDLSYEQYF
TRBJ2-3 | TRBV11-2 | CASTQGAFTDTQYF
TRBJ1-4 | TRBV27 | CASSPLREAANEKLFF
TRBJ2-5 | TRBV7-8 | CASSFGGAGETQYF